This T cell receptor (beta chain) is from a study of T-cell memory formation after mild COVID-19. TCRdb fed the 5' RACE reads into MiXCR, producing one record per CDR3 protein. The table shows roughly 300,000 distinct CDR3 sequences, with 15% to 20% occurring only once. Trimming took 6 bases from V and 3 from J, leaving 14 bases between them. The CDR3 has 15 amino acids. Per the germline V gene, CDR1 is SNHLY and CDR2 is FYNNEI. Specimen: PBMCs or a T cell subset sorted from them (not recorded which). The sequence was obtained from a man younger than 35 who had mild COVID-19 (a few samples of this study predate the infection). Cell type and time point are not known. The V and J genes are TRBV2 and TRBJ2-2; tentatively, D is TRBD1 or TRBD2 (6 bases each). For the CDR3, the DNA is TGTGCCAGCAGCGGGACGGGGGCCGACACCGGGGAGCTGTTTTTT. This encodes CASSGTGADTGELFF.